The 32 T cell receptor beta chains presented below share a single source sample, sequenced in a study of cytomegalovirus exposure and HLA in healthy donors. 60 Vbeta and 13 Jbeta primers were used in PCR. Method: immunoSEQ multiplex PCR; TCRdb's copy keeps in-frame clones and lacks some. The top ten hold roughly 0.76% of the sample, which has about 180,000 clones, 79% seen once. The sample was PBMCs. These TCRs come from a woman aged 40 to 50 in good health and CMV-seronegative.

The V and J genes are TRBV27 and TRBJ2-3; TRBD2 is a possible D gene (7 bases). Trimming cost V 4 bases and J 2 bases, with 13 bases left between them. The CDR3 has 15 residues. CDR1 is MNHEY and CDR2 is SMNVEV in the germline V gene (reference sequence). CDR3 sequence (DNA): TGTGCCAGCAGTTGGTTGGGGGGGCCCACAGATACGCAGTATTTT. It codes for CASSWLGGPTDTQYF.

The V call is TRBV5-1, the J call TRBJ2-2; 15 bases match TRBD2. V lost 4 bases to trimming and J lost 9 bases; unmatched junction nucleotides: 16. This CDR3 spans 19 amino acids. Germline lookup yields CDR1 SGHRS and CDR2 YFSETQ. The CDR3 DNA follows: TGCGCCAGCAGCCCTGCCCCACTCGGACTAGCGGGGGGGTCGAGGGAGCTGTTTTTT. Translation gives CASSPAPLGLAGGSRELFF.

The chain has TRBV6-1 and TRBJ2-7; weak D call: TRBD1 (5 bases). CDR1 and CDR2 from the germline V gene are MNHNS and SASEGT. The CDR3 is 15 residues long. Trimming removed 2 bases at V and 2 bases at J, with 13 bases between. The CDR3 sequence is CASSELSGFTYEQYF. CDR3 DNA: TGTGCCAGCAGTGAACTGTCAGGGTTCACCTACGAGCAGTACTTC.

This clone turned up a few times. The chain has TRBV2 and TRBJ2-1; 13 bases match TRBD2. Germline-derived CDR1 and CDR2 are SNHLY and FYNNEI. V lost 3 bases and J lost 9; bases outside the gene matches: 8. This CDR3 comprises 16 residues. This chain's CDR3 is CASSDRGLAGFSEQFF. The CDR3 DNA is TGTGCCAGCAGTGACCGGGGACTAGCGGGGTTCAGTGAGCAGTTCTTC.

V usage is TRBV5-4 and J usage is TRBJ2-7; TRBD1 matches 7 bases. This CDR3 is built from 14 residues. Germline V gene data show CDR1 as SGHNT and CDR2 as YYREEE (reference sequence). V shed 7 bases and J 4 bases; nucleotides not matched to a gene: 11. CDR3 in DNA: TGTGCCAGCGGACCCGAGACAGGGAGTTACGAGCAGTACGTC. This encodes CASGPETGSYEQYV.

V gene TRBV7-6 combines with J gene TRBJ2-7; D unclear. The germline V gene has CDR1 SGHVS and CDR2 FNYEAQ. This CDR3 has 14 residues. Trimming removed 5 bases from V and 2 bases from J, with 13 bases in between. CDR3 DNA sequence: TGTGCCAGCAGCGTGGGCCCGGCCCCCTACGAGCAGTACTTC. Its protein is CASSVGPAPYEQYF.

The chain combines TRBV29-1 with TRBJ1-5; tentatively, D is TRBD1 (6 bases). Trimming cost V 4 bases and J 2 bases, with 9 bases left between them. CDR1 and CDR2 from the germline V gene are SQVTM and ANQGSEA. This CDR3 comprises 13 residues. The CDR3 sequence is CSVGGGGNQPQHF. Here the CDR3 DNA reads TGCAGCGTTGGAGGGGGAGGCAATCAGCCCCAGCATTTT.

This clone was found a few times. This sequence joins TRBV11-2 and TRBJ2-7; TRBD2 aligns across 11 bases. CDR1 and CDR2 from the germline V gene are SGHAT and FQNNGV. The CDR3 totals 17 residues. V gave up 2 bases and J gave up 0 bases; unmatched junction bases: 6. CDR3 sequence reads: CASSLRLAGLNSYEQYF. The CDR3 DNA is TGTGCCAGCAGCTTACGACTAGCGGGATTAAACTCCTACGAGCAGTACTTC.

This chain joins TRBV29-1 and TRBJ2-6, with 10 bases fitting TRBD1. Trimming removed 6 bases from V and 0 bases from J; junction bases left unmatched: 5. Germline V CDR1 and CDR2: SQVTM, ANQGSEA. The length of the CDR3 is 16 residues. CDR3 in DNA: TGCAGCGTCCGGGGGACAGGGGCCTCTGGGGCCAACGTCCTGACTTTC. Protein product: CSVRGTGASGANVLTF.

This chain links TRBV2 with TRBJ2-1; TRBD2 agrees at 12 bases. Trimming cost V 7 bases and J 7 bases; bases outside gene matches: 8. This CDR3 is 15 amino acids long. Germline loops: CDR1 SNHLY, CDR2 FYNNEI. The CDR3 here is CASTKTSGGSNEQFF. The DNA for the CDR3 is TGTGCCAGCACCAAAACTAGCGGGGGGTCGAATGAGCAGTTCTTC.

The chain employs TRBV10-1 and TRBJ2-7; possible D gene TRBD1, 6 bases. The germline CDR1 and CDR2 sequences are WNHNN and SYGVQD (reference sequence). CDR3 length: 15 amino acids. V lost 11 bases and J lost 0, with 20 bases in between. The CDR3: CAYPRRTVRSYEQYF. CDR3 nucleotide sequence: TGCGCCTACCCCCGCAGGACAGTTCGCTCCTACGAGCAGTACTTC.

The rearrangement joins TRBV29-1 to TRBJ1-2; the D is unclear. Germline-derived CDR1 and CDR2 are SQVTM and ANQGSEA. V lost 3 bases to trimming and J lost 6 bases, with 17 bases between them. There are 14 residues in the CDR3. CDR3 sequence: CSVDLAERVHGYTF. The CDR3 nucleotides read TGCAGCGTTGATCTGGCGGAGCGGGTCCATGGCTACACCTTC.

The CDR3 protein is CASSLPSGAGNTEAFF. DNA for the CDR3: TGTGCCAGCAGCTTGCCCTCCGGCGCGGGGAACACTGAAGCTTTCTTT. This chain links TRBV5-4 with TRBJ1-1; no clear D. From germline, CDR1 is SGHNT and CDR2 YYREEE (reference sequence). V gave up 1 base and J gave up 1 base, with 14 bases separating them. There are 16 residues in the CDR3.

The genes are TRBV4-3 and TRBJ2-7; perhaps TRBD2 as D (6 bases). This CDR3 contains 15 residues. The germline V and J ends were trimmed by 0 bases and 4 bases, with 13 bases remaining between them. Germline V gene data show CDR1 as LGHNA and CDR2 as YSLEER. Here the CDR3 DNA reads TGCGCCAGCAGCCAAGATAGGCTAGCGATATACGAGCAGTACTTC. It yields the protein CASSQDRLAIYEQYF.

This clone was observed a single time. The chain combines TRBV10-3 with TRBJ1-2; no reliable D call. This CDR3 contains 14 residues. V lost 0 bases and J 7 bases, leaving 12 bases between the germline ends. CDR1 ENHRY and CDR2 SYGVKD come from the germline V gene. CDR3 in DNA: TGTGCCATCAGTGAGTCCGGGAGCGTGCGTGGCTACACCTTC. Encoded protein: CAISESGSVRGYTF.

V gene TRBV5-6 combines with J gene TRBJ2-1; D might be TRBD2 (5 bases). The germline V and J ends were trimmed by 3 bases and 0 bases, with 10 bases remaining between them. CDR1 is SGHDT, CDR2 YYEEEE, per germline. The CDR3 spans 15 residues. The CDR3: CASSWEGSSYNEQFF. CDR3 sequence (DNA): TGTGCCAGCAGCTGGGAAGGGAGCTCCTACAATGAGCAGTTCTTC.

The rearrangement links TRBV6-5 to TRBJ2-1; 7 bases line up with TRBD1. The CDR3 is 13 residues long. Germline loops: CDR1 MNHEY, CDR2 SVGAGI. The trim removed 8 bases at V and 5 bases at J, leaving 6 bases unmatched. This CDR3 is CASHQGENNEQFF. CDR3 in DNA: TGTGCCAGCCACCAGGGGGAGAACAATGAGCAGTTCTTC.

This clone occurred once. This chain uses TRBV6-1 with TRBJ2-7; no clear D. The germline CDR1 and CDR2 sequences are MNHNS and SASEGT. The CDR3 has 11 residues. Between the trimmed V and J ends, which lost 7 bases and 3 bases, there was a span of 7 bases. The CDR3 protein is CASTSGYEQYF. The CDR3 DNA reads TGTGCCAGCACCTCAGGCTACGAGCAGTACTTC.

The gene calls are TRBV27 and TRBJ2-1, with 7 bases fitting TRBD2. V lost 2 bases to trimming and J lost 4 bases; unmatched junction nucleotides: 8. The germline V gene encodes CDR1 MNHEY and CDR2 SMNVEV (reference sequence). This CDR3 comprises 16 residues. CDR3 in amino acids: CASSLSPAGSYNEQFF. The CDR3 region has the DNA TGTGCCAGCAGTTTAAGCCCAGCGGGGTCATACAATGAGCAGTTCTTC.

The chain couples TRBV6-6 to TRBJ1-1; 8 bases line up with TRBD1. The germline V gene encodes CDR1 MNHNY and CDR2 SVGAGI (reference sequence). The J segment lost 6 bases and the V segment lost 5 bases, leaving 5 bases of the junction unmatched. CDR3 length: 13 amino acids. CDR3 bases: TGTGCCAGCAGTCTACAGGGGGGGGCTGAAGCTTTCTTT. Translated, it gives CASSLQGGAEAFF.

The V and J genes are TRBV15 and TRBJ2-3; no reliable D call. Germline CDR1 reads LNHNV; CDR2 reads YYDKDF (reference sequence). V was pared by 3 bases and J by 6 bases, with 10 bases between. The length of the CDR3 is 13 residues. The chain's CDR3 is CATSSLTPDTQYF. DNA for the CDR3: TGTGCCACCAGCAGTCTCACTCCGGATACGCAGTATTTT.

The chain carries TRBV4-1 and TRBJ2-2; D is unresolved. The CDR3 is 13 residues long. Trimming removed 3 bases from V and 1 base from J, with 3 bases in between. Germline assignment: CDR1 MGHRA and CDR2 YSYEKL. The CDR3 region has the DNA TGCGCCAGCAGCCATAGGAACACCGGGGAGCTGTTTTTT. It encodes CASSHRNTGELFF.

The V call is TRBV2, the J call TRBJ1-2; D is possibly TRBD1 (6 bases). V lost 5 bases, J lost 8 bases, and 12 bases lay in between. This CDR3 spans 12 amino acids. Germline assignment: CDR1 SNHLY and CDR2 FYNNEI. The DNA of the CDR3 is TGTGCCAGCAGTTGGGGGCAGGTCGGCTACACCTTC. Its translation is CASSWGQVGYTF. Full variable domain (remainder filled in from reference TRBV2 and TRBJ1-2): EPEVTQTPSHQVTQMGQEVILRCVPISNHLYFYWYRQILGQKVEFLVSFYNNEISEKSEIFDDQFSVERPDGSNFTLKIRSTKLEDSAMYFCASSWGQVGYTFGSGTRLTVV.

The rearrangement uses TRBV12-5 and TRBJ1-5; TRBD1 matches at 8 bases. There are 15 residues in the CDR3. Germline V gene sequence: CDR1 LGHNT, CDR2 FRNRAP. The V and J ends lost 6 bases and 1 base, in that order; junction bases with no gene match: 5. CDR3 DNA sequence: TGTGCTAGTGGGACAGGGGTGGCGAGCAATCAGCCCCAGCATTTT. As protein: CASGTGVASNQPQHF.

J is TRBJ1-5 and V is TRBV11-2, with 9 positions matching TRBD1. The trim removed 5 bases at V and 5 bases at J, leaving 7 bases unmatched. This CDR3 has 15 residues. Per the germline V gene, CDR1 is SGHAT and CDR2 is FQNNGV. The CDR3 loop is CASSAGTGKDQPQHF. In DNA form, the CDR3 reads TGTGCCAGCAGCGCCGGGACAGGGAAGGATCAGCCCCAGCATTTT.

V is TRBV7-9 and J is TRBJ2-2; 8 bases match TRBD1. This CDR3 contains 16 residues. The germline gives CDR1 SEHNR, CDR2 FQNEAQ (reference sequence). The ends lost 6 bases at V and 4 bases at J; junction bases unmatched: 10. As DNA, the CDR3 is TGTGCCAGCAGGCCTTCCAGGGGGCGAGTCACCGGGGAGCTGTTTTTT. Amino acids: CASRPSRGRVTGELFF. The full variable domain, in which reference TRBV7-9 and TRBJ2-2 provide the parts outside the CDR3, is DTGVSQNPRHKITKRGQNVTFRCDPISEHNRLYWYRQTLGQGPEFLTYFQNEAQLEKSRLLSDRFSAERPKGSFSTLEIQRTEQGDSAMYLCASRPSRGRVTGELFFGEGSRLTVL.

This chain uses TRBV6-5 with TRBJ1-1; D gene ambiguous. The CDR3 sequence is 13 residues long. Trimming removed 2 bases at V and 8 bases at J, with 12 bases between. Germline values: CDR1 MNHEY, CDR2 SVGAGI. The CDR3 DNA is TGTGCCAGCAGTTACGCCAGCGGCAGGGAAGCTTTCTTT. Amino acid sequence: CASSYASGREAFF.

This clone was counted once. This rearrangement joins TRBV2 to TRBJ1-3; TRBD1 might be the D (5 bases). Trimming took 11 bases from V and 1 from J, leaving 24 bases between them. This CDR3 has 17 amino acids. Germline V gene lookup returns CDR1 SNHLY and CDR2 FYNNEI. CDR3 loop: CALNQDLPTDSGNTIYF. As DNA, the CDR3 is TGTGCCCTAAACCAAGACTTACCGACAGATTCTGGAAACACCATATATTTT.

This rearrangement joins TRBV25-1 to TRBJ1-1; D gene ambiguous. The CDR3 sequence is 16 residues long. Germline CDR1 reads MGHDK; CDR2 reads SYGVNS. Trimming took 1 base from V and 3 from J, leaving 15 bases between them. In nucleotides, the CDR3 is TGTGCCAGCAGTGAATTCGGGGAAGGCAGCGACACTGAAGCTTTCTTT. It translates to CASSEFGEGSDTEAFF.

The V call is TRBV4-1, the J call TRBJ1-5; D may be TRBD1 (6 bases). Germline V gives CDR1 MGHRA, CDR2 YSYEKL. Between the trimmed V and J ends, which lost 0 bases and 0 bases, there was a span of 12 bases. The CDR3 covers 17 residues. CDR3 in DNA: TGCGCCAGCAGCCAAGATTTGAGGGGGTATAGCAATCAGCCCCAGCATTTT. It codes for CASSQDLRGYSNQPQHF.

This clone was observed a few times. The gene calls are TRBV4-2 and TRBJ1-4; no definite D call. From germline, CDR1 is LGHNA and CDR2 YNFKEQ. Trimming stripped 0 bases from V and 4 bases from J, with 9 bases between. This CDR3 region has 15 residues. CDR3 sequence reads: CASSQDADFNEKLFF. In nucleotides, the CDR3 is TGTGCCAGCAGCCAAGATGCGGATTTTAATGAAAAACTGTTTTTT.

The chain recombines TRBV9 with TRBJ2-5; 7 bases agree with TRBD2. The CDR3 is 16 residues long. V shed 3 bases, J shed 0 bases, and the junction held 8 bases outside the gene matches. Germline V lookup: CDR1 SGDLS, CDR2 YYNGEE. Here the CDR3 DNA reads TGTGCCAGCAGCGGGGAGGGGAGGAGCCACCAAGAGACCCAGTACTTC. Encoded protein: CASSGEGRSHQETQYF.